Detailed here is one T cell receptor beta chain. Its specificity is not known. These data are taken from a study of cytomegalovirus exposure and HLA in healthy donors. Study outcomes and limitations: Later on, analysis showed that most CMV-associated TCR beta chains appeared to be HLA-restricted. Immune exposure data for these donors was limited to CMV serostatus. The study carried out a later analysis of TCR beta sequences. It associated under 20,000 of them with specific HLA alleles at a false discovery rate of 0.05.

CDR3 length equals 11 residues. V was clipped by 5 bases and J by 3 bases, with 5 bases between them. Looked up from germline, CDR1 is MNHEY and CDR2 is SVGAGI. Both 60 Vbeta primers and 13 Jbeta primers went into the PCR. TCRdb's table, derived via immunoSEQ multiplex PCR, lists solely in-frame clones and lacks some. The sample totals about 200,000 clones. The sequence came from a girl aged 2-10 years in good health and CMV-seropositive. The rearrangement joins TRBV6-5 to TRBJ2-7; D unclear. Source material: PBMCs. Written as DNA, the CDR3 is TGTGCCAGCAGTACAATCTACGAGCAGTACTTC. It is translated as CASSTIYEQYF.